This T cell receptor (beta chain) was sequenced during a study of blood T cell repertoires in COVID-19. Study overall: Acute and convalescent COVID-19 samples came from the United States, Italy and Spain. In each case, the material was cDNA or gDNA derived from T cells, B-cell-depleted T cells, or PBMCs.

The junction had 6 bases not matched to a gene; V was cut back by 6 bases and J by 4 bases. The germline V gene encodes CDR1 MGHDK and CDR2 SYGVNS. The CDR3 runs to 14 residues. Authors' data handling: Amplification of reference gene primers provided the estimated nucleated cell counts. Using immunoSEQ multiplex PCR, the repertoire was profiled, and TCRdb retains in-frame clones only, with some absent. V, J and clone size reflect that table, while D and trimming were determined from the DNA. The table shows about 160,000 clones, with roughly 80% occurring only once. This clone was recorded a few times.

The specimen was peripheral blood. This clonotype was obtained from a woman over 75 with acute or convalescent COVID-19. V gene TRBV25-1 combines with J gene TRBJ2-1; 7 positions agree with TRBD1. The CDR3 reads CASSGTDLYNEQFF. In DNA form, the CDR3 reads TGTGCCAGCAGCGGGACAGATCTATACAATGAGCAGTTCTTC.